These 17 T cell receptor beta chains share one sample of origin, sequenced in a study of kidney transplant recipient with SARS-CoV-2 infection. Each CDR3 protein is one row after TCRdb ran MiXCR on the reads. The top ten clones hold less than 8.5% of a sample with about 240,000 distinct CDR3 sequences, 29% of them seen once. Material: a blood sample, obtained at baseline and on day 111 from a kidney transplant recipient. The receptors stem from a male patient between 25 and 40 years old who had COVID-19 and was a kidney transplant recipient. Part of the T cell pool may stem from the graft donor.

V and J are TRBV5-5 and TRBJ1-2; D remains ambiguous. The CDR3 is 16 amino acids. Germline CDR1 reads SGHKS; CDR2 reads YYEKEE (reference sequence). The V gene lost 5 bases and the J gene lost 4 bases, with 21 bases spanning the gap. The chain's CDR3 is CASRSCALRKTYGYTF. For the CDR3, the DNA is TGTGCCAGCAGATCTTGTGCCTTGCGAAAGACCTATGGCTACACCTTC.

To note about this clonotype: This clone may be a read error of a much larger clone one base away. In DNA form, the CDR3 reads TGTGCCAGCAGCCTTCCGGTCGGACGGGCTTCCTTT. It translates to CASSLPVGRASF. J is TRBJ1-1 and V is TRBV7-9; D is uncertain. This CDR3 is built from 12 residues. Germline CDR1 SEHNR, CDR2 FQNEAQ (reference sequence).

Notes on this clonotype: Being one base from a much bigger clone, this may be a read error. The conserved final phenylalanine or tryptophan is absent from the CDR3, which likely points to a read error. The DNA for the CDR3 is TGTGCCAGCAGCCAAACAAGGGGGTCCTACAATGAGCAGTTCCTC. Its protein is CASSQTRGSYNEQFL. V and J are TRBV3-1 and TRBJ2-1, with D maybe TRBD1 (6 bases). Trimming left V 2 bases short and J 1 base short, with 9 bases between. Germline lookup yields CDR1 LGHDT and CDR2 YNNKEL (reference sequence). The CDR3 runs to 15 residues.

This clonotype has a handful of counts. A much larger clone lies one base from this, so it may be a read error. The chain links TRBV7-9 to TRBJ1-2, with D hard to call. Germline V gives CDR1 SEHNR, CDR2 FQNEAQ (reference sequence). V was trimmed by 1 base and J by 0 bases, leaving 9 bases between them. This CDR3 is built from 15 residues. This chain's CDR3 is CASSLVGRANYGYTF. Written as DNA, the CDR3 is TGTGCCAGCAGCTTAGTGGGGAGGGCTAACTATGGCTACACCTTC.

Regarding this clonotype: A much larger clone sits a single nucleotide away, making a read error possible. The gene calls are TRBV11-1 and TRBJ2-7; 9 positions match TRBD2. Germline CDR1 SGHAT, CDR2 FQDESV (reference sequence). The CDR3 contains 14 residues. As DNA, the CDR3 is TGTGTCAGCAGACTTAGCGGGAGTCTCCTCGAGCAGTACTTC. Residues: CVSRLSGSLLEQYF.

This clonotype showed up many times. This sequence joins TRBV5-5 and TRBJ1-2; D is possibly TRBD1 (5 bases). Between the trimmed V and J ends, which lost 7 bases and 4 bases, there was a span of 23 bases. CDR1 and CDR2 from the germline V gene are SGHKS and YYEKEE (reference sequence). The CDR3 has 16 residues. Here the CDR3 reads CASFGGVSRKTYGYTF. CDR3 sequence (DNA): TGTGCCAGCTTCGGGGGTGTCTCGCGAAAGACCTATGGCTACACCTTC.

This clonotype was counted at least ten times. V is TRBV28 and J is TRBJ1-5, with D perhaps TRBD1 (5 bases). The CDR3 runs to 14 residues. V dropped 4 bases and J dropped 8 bases, with 15 bases sitting between them. The V gene's germline CDR1 is MDHEN and CDR2 SYDVKM. CDR3 nucleotides: TGTGCCAGCAGTTCCCCCAGGGTTAGGGAGCCCCAGCATTTT. It specifies CASSSPRVREPQHF.

In the case of this clonotype: This sequence may be a read error, since a much larger clone differs from it by one base. The J gene is TRBJ2-7, the V gene TRBV7-9; weak D call: TRBD2 (5 bases). Germline CDR1 is SEHNR and CDR2 is FQNEAQ (reference sequence). Trimming left V 5 bases short and J 9 bases short, with 17 bases between. The CDR3 spans 13 residues. The CDR3 here is CASSGGGSQVQYF. The CDR3 DNA reads TGTGCCAGCAGCGGTGGCGGGTCGCAGGTGCAGTACTTC. Filled out from reference TRBV7-9 and TRBJ2-7, the complete variable domain reads DTGVSQNPRHKITKRGQNVTFRCDPISEHNRLYWYRQTLGQGPEFLTYFQNEAQLEKSRLLSDRFSAERPKGSFSTLEIQRTEQGDSAMYLCASSGGGSQVQYFGPGTRLTVT.

As to this clonotype: Just one base apart from a much larger clone, this may be a read error. The CDR3 bases are TGTGCCGGCAGTCTCTCGAACCAAGAGACCCAGTACTTC. Its protein is CAGSLSNQETQYF. The chain employs TRBV12-3 or TRBV12-4 and TRBJ2-5; no clear D gene. The CDR3 runs 13 residues.

With respect to this clonotype: This may stem from a read error, because a much larger clone lies one nucleotide away. The chain joins TRBV6-5 to TRBJ2-7; a weak D match, TRBD2 (5 bases). The germline gives CDR1 MNHEY, CDR2 SVGAGI. This CDR3 comprises 20 residues. V was cut by 4 bases and J by 0 bases, with 28 bases left in between. The CDR3 DNA sequence: TGTGCCAGCAGTTGCTCGAATCGCGGTAGCGCCAAAAAAGACTCCTACGAGCAGTACTTC. It is translated as CASSCSNRGSAKKDSYEQYF.

The V gene is TRBV2, the J gene TRBJ2-1; 10 nucleotides match TRBD2. J lost 3 bases, V lost 5 bases, and 7 bases had no gene match. Germline-derived CDR1 and CDR2 are SNHLY and FYNNEI. The CDR3 runs 16 residues. The CDR3 nucleotides are TGTGCCAGCAGTCAACCGGGACTAGCGTTCTACAATGAGCAGTTCTTC. As protein: CASSQPGLAFYNEQFF. Supplemented by reference TRBV2 and TRBJ2-1, the full variable domain reads EPEVTQTPSHQVTQMGQEVILRCVPISNHLYFYWYRQILGQKVEFLVSFYNNEISEKSEIFDDQFSVERPDGSNFTLKIRSTKLEDSAMYFCASSQPGLAFYNEQFFGPGTRLTVL.

Many counts were recorded for this clonotype. V is TRBV25-1 and J is TRBJ1-3, with D perhaps matching TRBD1 (6 bases). In germline, CDR1 is MGHDK, CDR2 SYGVNS. The CDR3 covers 15 residues. Trimming pared 3 bases from V and 4 bases from J, leaving 13 bases between. The CDR3 bases are TGTGCCAGCAGTGACGGGGGCCCGTCGGGAAACACCATATATTTT. It is translated as CASSDGGPSGNTIYF. The complete variable domain, with remaining parts taken from reference TRBV25-1 and TRBJ1-3, reads EADIYQTPRYLVIGTGKKITLECSQTMGHDKMYWYQQDPGMELHLIHYSYGVNSTEKGDLSSESTVSRIRTEHFPLTLESARPSHTSQYLCASSDGGPSGNTIYFGEGSWLTVV.

This clonotype was seen only a few times. This chain joins TRBV28 and TRBJ1-2; D gene uncertain. This CDR3 spans 12 amino acids. V lost 4 bases to trimming and J lost 7 bases, with 10 bases between them. In germline, CDR1 is MDHEN, CDR2 SYDVKM. In DNA form, the CDR3 reads TGTGCCAGCAGTTCGGAACAGTCTGGCTACACCTTC. This codes for CASSSEQSGYTF.

This clonotype was seen repeatedly, ten times or more. J is TRBJ1-2 and V is TRBV7-2; D not certain. Between the trimmed V and J ends, which lost 5 bases and 4 bases, there was a span of 23 bases. The V gene's germline CDR1 is SGHTA and CDR2 FQGNSA. The CDR3 contains 17 residues. The CDR3 is CASSEFSRDGKTYGYTF. The CDR3 nucleotides are TGTGCCAGCAGCGAATTTTCCAGAGACGGAAAGACCTATGGCTACACCTTC.

At least ten counts were recorded for this clonotype. The chain recombines TRBV10-3 with TRBJ2-1; D may correspond to TRBD1 or TRBD2 (5 bases each). Trimming took off 4 bases at V and 0 bases at J, with 10 bases between the two ends. The CDR3 consists of 15 residues. From germline, CDR1 is ENHRY and CDR2 SYGVKD. The CDR3 is CAISGDVSSYNEQFF. CDR3 DNA: TGTGCCATCAGTGGGGACGTTAGCTCCTACAATGAGCAGTTCTTC.

This clonotype was seen ten or more times. J is TRBJ2-7 and V is TRBV7-3, with unresolved D. The CDR3 extends over 14 amino acids. Deletions cut 5 bases from V and 1 base from J, with 12 bases between. The germline gives CDR1 SGHTA, CDR2 FQGTGA. The CDR3 region is CASSPDLGSYEQYF. In nucleotides, the CDR3 is TGTGCCAGCAGCCCAGATTTAGGATCCTACGAGCAGTACTTC. Together with reference TRBV7-3 and TRBJ2-7, the CDR3 gives the full variable domain: GAGVSQTPSNKVTEKGKYVELRCDPISGHTALYWYRQSLGQGPEFLIYFQGTGAADDSGLPNDRFFAVRPEGSVSTLKIQRTERGDSAVYLCASSPDLGSYEQYFGPGTRLTVT.

The J gene is TRBJ2-1, the V gene TRBV18; 10 positions match TRBD1. With V trimmed by 8 bases and J by 5 bases, 6 bases remained unmatched. In germline, CDR1 is KGHSH, CDR2 LQKENI. The CDR3 runs 14 residues. CDR3 DNA: TGTGCCAGCGGCAGACAGGGGGCTGACAATGAGCAGTTCTTC. Encoded protein: CASGRQGADNEQFF.